The TCR beta chain under discussion was sequenced for a study of response to subunit inactivated influenza vaccine. Regarding the study as a whole: The authors suggested that few new T cells are recruited per seasonal influenza vaccination.

This clonotype was counted only a few times. Its antigen is not known. One entry per CDR3 protein results from TCRdb running MiXCR on the RT-PCR reads. The sample yields around 650,000 distinct CDR3 sequences, approximately 14% seen once. The TCR was taken from a man in his fifties or sixties who received an inactivated influenza vaccine. The sample consisted of PBMCs from blood, taken about 12 days after vaccination.

CDR3 sequence (DNA): TGTGCCAGCAGTGGAGATCCAGCGGGGGCGAACACCGGGGAGCTGTTTTTT. Encoded protein: CASSGDPAGANTGELFF. V usage is TRBV6-4 and J usage is TRBJ2-2, with 8 nucleotides matching TRBD2. The CDR3 is 17 residues long. V shed 4 bases and J 0 bases; nucleotides not matched to a gene: 7. Per germline, CDR1 MRHNA and CDR2 SNTAGT.